The TCR beta chain under discussion was sequenced for a study of blood T cell repertoires in COVID-19. In the authors' workflow: Estimated nucleated cell counts came from reference gene primer amplification. Libraries were prepared by immunoSEQ multiplex PCR; TCRdb keeps only in-frame clonotypes and omits some of them. That table furnishes V, J and clone size, whereas the DNA furnished D and trimming. This repertoire shows 15,000 to 20,000 clones, around 88% found once; its top ten account for 10% to 15%. Trimming at V came to 1 base and at J to 11 bases, leaving 16 bases not matched to a gene. The length of the CDR3 is 17 residues. The germline V gene encodes CDR1 SGDLS and CDR2 YYNGEE.

This clonotype originated in a human donor in a cohort sampled during active COVID-19. The specimen was peripheral blood. The chain employs TRBV9 and TRBJ2-1; 9 bases align to TRBD2. CDR3 protein: CASSVSPWVSGGIQQFF. In nucleotides, the CDR3 is TGTGCCAGCAGCGTATCTCCCTGGGTAAGCGGGGGGATTCAGCAGTTCTTC.